The rows below give T cell receptor beta chains drawn from one sample of a study of cytomegalovirus exposure and HLA in healthy donors. Sequenced by immunoSEQ multiplex PCR; TCRdb stores in-frame clones only, minus some. The sample holds 150,000 or so clones, over 70% seen once. The sequenced sample consisted of PBMCs. The receptors derive from a young man in good health and CMV-seronegative. Both conserved end residues are part of each CDR3. Each record gives: CDR3 length, V gene, J gene, D gene, CDR3 protein. A D gene is named only where the DNA matches it firmly.

>15|TRBV27|TRBJ2-3|TRBD2
CASSPGGGYTDTQYF
>13|TRBV19|TRBJ2-5|NA
CASSPGFQETQYF
>16|TRBV9|TRBJ2-5|TRBD2
CASSPRRGGSRETQYF
>16|TRBV11-2|TRBJ2-7|NA
CASSFPISGAGNEQYF
>13|TRBV28|TRBJ2-7|NA
CASSYPRVYEQYF
>16|TRBV28|TRBJ2-7|TRBD2
CASSGEGEGLGYEQYF
>11|TRBV5-6|TRBJ1-2|NA
CASSRDYGYPF
>14|TRBV2|TRBJ2-5|TRBD1
CASSERGGPLTQYF
>14|TRBV6-1|TRBJ1-1|NA
CASSASTDSTEAFF
>15|TRBV27|TRBJ2-7|TRBD1
CASSVTTGGTGEQYF
>13|TRBV7-2|TRBJ2-7|NA
CASSLARSYEQYF
>12|TRBV5-4|TRBJ1-2|NA
CASSSGDGGYTF
>15|TRBV5-4|TRBJ1-1|TRBD1
CAINWSGQGATEAFF
>14|TRBV7-2|TRBJ2-3|NA
CASSLDAGRGTQYF
>15|TRBV4-2|TRBJ2-2|TRBD1
CASSQPGQRSGELFF
>14|TRBV19|TRBJ2-5|NA
CASSIDWAQETQYF
>13|TRBV27|TRBJ2-5|NA
CASTAQGRETQYF
>14|TRBV19|TRBJ1-2|NA
CASTFGHATYGYTF
>15|TRBV27|TRBJ2-1|TRBD2
CASSVTSGGYNEQFF
>14|TRBV7-2|TRBJ2-3|NA
CASSLASSTDTQYF
>12|TRBV6-5|TRBJ2-1|TRBD2
CASSDLAGLQFF
>13|TRBV7-2|TRBJ1-4|NA
CASSLGSNEKLFF
>16|TRBV2|TRBJ1-2|TRBD1
CASRAGTGGAGYGYTF
>15|TRBV19|TRBJ2-7|TRBD1
CASSTGTGEVYEQYF
>14|TRBV18|TRBJ1-4|TRBD1
CASSYGTGNEKLFF
>16|TRBV10-1|TRBJ2-1|NA
CAILFLRTADYNEQFF
>13|TRBV5-1|TRBJ1-2|NA
CASSLGTNYGYTF
>15|TRBV6-6|TRBJ2-7|NA
CASSYRGGSAYEQYF
>13|TRBV28|TRBJ2-3|NA
CASRTPYTDTQYF
>14|TRBV7-6|TRBJ2-7|NA
CASSLDPTDYEQYF
>15|TRBV7-9|TRBJ1-2|NA
CASSIGPGTNYGYTF
>13|TRBV7-2|TRBJ2-1|NA
CASSSLRGDEQFF
>14|TRBV13|TRBJ2-7|NA
CASSLPGLDDEQYF
>14|TRBV7-2|TRBJ1-2|TRBD1
CASRLNQGAKGYTF
>13|TRBV19|TRBJ1-1|NA
CASQSGGLTEAFF
>15|TRBV2|TRBJ1-3|TRBD1
CASKQGPNSGNTIYF
>15|TRBV28|TRBJ2-5|NA
CASTSLGGEEETQYF
>11|TRBV2|TRBJ1-1|NA
CASHGNTEAFF
>14|TRBV5-1|TRBJ1-1|NA
CASSSTASNTEAFF
>16|TRBV4-3|TRBJ1-2|TRBD1
CASSQDVGQGPYGYTF
>17|TRBV28|TRBJ1-4|TRBD1
CASSSGTGGATNEKLFF
>14|TRBV30|TRBJ2-3|NA
CAWSSGGLRVTQYF
>15|TRBV7-7|TRBJ2-5|TRBD1
CASSARTGEGETQYF
>13|TRBV4-2|TRBJ2-5|NA
CASSQENSETQYF
>11|TRBV20-1|TRBJ2-7|NA
CSARGIREQYF
>15|TRBV27|TRBJ2-3|TRBD1
CASSTGQGRTDTQYF